The next 22 T cell receptor beta chains were all read from a single sample in a study of blood T cell repertoires in COVID-19. Profiling relied on immunoSEQ multiplex PCR, and the TCRdb table lists in-frame clones only, not all of them. The sample contains tens of thousands of clones, about nine tenths of which appear only once. The source material was peripheral blood. The source of these receptors is an elderly man with acute or convalescent COVID-19.

This chain uses TRBV7-2 with TRBJ2-1, with 12 bases identical to TRBD2. The germline V gene encodes CDR1 SGHTA and CDR2 FQGNSA. CDR3 length: 12 residues. The junction had 6 bases not matched to a gene; V was cut back by 9 bases and J by 12 bases. The CDR3 reads CASRTSGVGQFF. For the CDR3, the DNA is TGTGCCAGTCGGACTAGCGGGGTCGGGCAGTTCTTC.

The chain uses TRBV18 and TRBJ2-3; D unclear. Trimming removed 5 bases from V and 8 bases from J, with 14 bases in between. Looked up from germline, CDR1 is KGHSH and CDR2 is LQKENI. There are 13 residues in the CDR3. CDR3 region: CASSSFLVVTQYF. The CDR3 nucleotides read TGTGCCAGCTCATCGTTTTTAGTTGTTACGCAGTATTTT.

This chain connects TRBV10-1 to TRBJ2-7; D gene uncertain. CDR1 WNHNN and CDR2 SYGVQD come from the germline V gene (reference sequence). The V end lost 8 bases, the J end lost 3 bases, and 8 bases lay between the germline ends. The CDR3 is 11 amino acids. The CDR3 sequence: CASGRGYEQYF. The CDR3 nucleotides read TGCGCCAGCGGTCGAGGCTACGAGCAGTACTTC.

The V call is TRBV9, the J call TRBJ2-5, with D tentatively TRBD1 (6 bases). The length of the CDR3 is 14 residues. CDR1 is SGDLS and CDR2 is YYNGEE in the germline V gene. Deletions cut 3 bases from V and 4 bases from J, with 13 bases between. In DNA, the CDR3 is TGTGCCAGCAGCGAGCTCGGGACACCAGAGACCCAGTACTTC. Encoded protein: CASSELGTPETQYF.

V gene TRBV5-4 combines with J gene TRBJ2-1, with 10 bases lining up with TRBD1. The germline CDR1 and CDR2 sequences are SGHNT and YYREEE (reference sequence). The CDR3 is made up of 15 amino acids. The ends lost 4 bases at V and 4 bases at J; junction bases unmatched: 5. This chain's CDR3 is CASSNRQGAYNEQFF. The CDR3 DNA is TGTGCCAGCAGCAACAGACAGGGGGCTTACAATGAGCAGTTCTTC.

The chain carries TRBV7-2 and TRBJ2-3; TRBD2 is a possible D gene (6 bases). Trimming took 6 bases from V and 8 from J, leaving 21 bases between them. The germline V gene has CDR1 SGHTA and CDR2 FQGNSA. The CDR3 is 15 residues long. The CDR3 protein is CASRKIAVLTGTQYF. The CDR3 DNA is TGTGCCAGCAGAAAAATAGCGGTCCTAACGGGTACGCAGTATTTT.

The CDR3 DNA follows: TGTGCCAGCTCAGGACCTACCAAGACAGGGGTAAATGGGGCCAACGTCCTGACTTTC. This gives the protein CASSGPTKTGVNGANVLTF. The chain links TRBV18 to TRBJ2-6, with 8 bases identical to TRBD1. The junction had 15 bases not matched to a gene; V was cut back by 5 bases and J by 3 bases. Germline CDR1 is KGHSH and CDR2 is LQKENI. CDR3 length: 19 residues.

This clone has only one observation. The gene calls are TRBV6-6 and TRBJ1-1, with a tentative D call TRBD1 (5 bases). Trimming took 6 bases from V and 11 from J, leaving 16 bases between them. CDR3 length equals 12 residues. Per the germline V gene, CDR1 is MNHNY and CDR2 is SVGAGI (reference sequence). The CDR3 DNA reads as TGTGCCAGCAGCGACTCACTCAGGGTTGCTTTCTTT. Its protein is CASSDSLRVAFF.

The chain combines TRBV28 with TRBJ1-5; D is undetermined. Germline V lookup: CDR1 MDHEN, CDR2 SYDVKM. V was cut by 6 bases and J by 5 bases, with 17 bases left in between. CDR3 length equals 15 residues. The CDR3 coding sequence is TGTGCCAGCAGCGCTGTTGGAGGCTCCGATCAGCCCCAGCATTTT. The encoded protein is CASSAVGGSDQPQHF.

J is TRBJ2-7 and V is TRBV27; D is perhaps TRBD1 (5 bases). V was trimmed by 2 bases and J by 4 bases, leaving 9 bases between them. The CDR3 covers 13 residues. Germline V gene sequence: CDR1 MNHEY, CDR2 SMNVEV (reference sequence). In nucleotides, the CDR3 is TGTGCCAGCAGTTTAGGGGCCGGATACGAGCAGTACTTC. This translates into CASSLGAGYEQYF.

The genes are TRBV10-1 and TRBJ2-1; 8 bases are shared with TRBD1. With 3 bases clipped from V and 5 bases from J, the junction kept 12 bases outside the gene matches. Per the germline V gene, CDR1 is WNHNN and CDR2 is SYGVQD (reference sequence). The CDR3 sequence is 17 residues long. DNA for the CDR3: TGCGCCAGCAGTGATTTTTGGCGGACAGGGTCGAACAATGAGCAGTTCTTC. This codes for CASSDFWRTGSNNEQFF.

The chain combines TRBV7-9 with TRBJ2-1, with a tentative D call TRBD2 (6 bases). The CDR3 is 14 residues long. V was shortened by 4 bases and J by 9 bases, with 16 bases between the two germline ends. CDR1 is SEHNR and CDR2 is FQNEAQ in the germline V gene (reference sequence). The DNA of the CDR3 is TGTGCCAGCAGCTATGTAACGGGGGTGTCTGAGCAGTTCTTC. This encodes CASSYVTGVSEQFF.

The V and J genes are TRBV6-5 and TRBJ2-7, with TRBD1 matching over 12 bases. The CDR3 length is 13 residues. Germline V gives CDR1 MNHEY, CDR2 SVGAGI. V dropped 5 bases and J dropped 5; count of bases not matched to a gene: 1. Here the CDR3 reads CASSRDRGHEQYF. DNA for the CDR3: TGTGCCAGCAGTAGGGACAGGGGGCACGAGCAGTACTTC.

The rearrangement links TRBV7-2 to TRBJ2-4; possible D gene TRBD1, 6 bases. Looked up from germline, CDR1 is SGHTA and CDR2 is FQGNSA. CDR3 size: 15 residues. V lost 2 bases and J 4 bases, leaving 12 bases between the germline ends. The CDR3 DNA sequence: TGTGCCAGCAGCTTAATGGACAGCCTTAAAAACATTCAGTACTTC. Its translation is CASSLMDSLKNIQYF.

The chain recombines TRBV9 with TRBJ1-5, with no clear D. The ends were cut back, 3 bases at V and 0 bases at J, with 7 bases in the middle. Germline V gene lookup returns CDR1 SGDLS and CDR2 YYNGEE. This CDR3 is built from 14 residues. CDR3: CASSADFSNQPQHF. Here the CDR3 DNA reads TGTGCCAGCAGCGCGGACTTTAGCAATCAGCCCCAGCATTTT.

CDR3 nucleotide sequence: TGCGCCAGCAGCCAAGGGGACAGACATAATGAAAAACTGTTTTTT. The encoded protein is CASSQGDRHNEKLFF. The rearrangement links TRBV4-3 to TRBJ1-4, with 7 positions matching TRBD1. With 1 base clipped from V and 4 bases from J, the junction kept 3 bases outside the gene matches. Germline assignment: CDR1 LGHNA and CDR2 YSLEER. The CDR3 consists of 15 residues.

The rearrangement links TRBV29-1 to TRBJ2-7; tentatively, D is TRBD2 (7 bases). CDR3 length: 14 amino acids. Germline loops: CDR1 SQVTM, CDR2 ANQGSEA. The V end was cut by 5 bases, the J end by 1 base, with 15 bases between. The CDR3 nucleotides read TGCAGCGTTATAAGCCGGGGGGCGTCCTACGAGCAGTACTTC. Its protein is CSVISRGASYEQYF.

The chain couples TRBV7-9 to TRBJ1-2; the D is unclear. The CDR3 covers 13 residues. Germline CDR1 reads SEHNR; CDR2 reads FQNEAQ (reference sequence). Between the trimmed V and J ends, which lost 8 bases and 8 bases, there was a span of 18 bases. DNA of the CDR3: TGTGCCAGCTCCCGGGGAGAAACCGGCGGCTACACCTTC. It specifies CASSRGETGGYTF.

The chain carries TRBV11-2 and TRBJ2-1; 8 positions match TRBD2. Germline V gene lookup returns CDR1 SGHAT and CDR2 FQNNGV. Losses at the gene ends were 3 bases for V and 3 bases for J; bases not matched to a gene: 4. The CDR3 spans 15 residues. CDR3 DNA: TGTGCCAGCAGCTTTTTAGCGGGGCACTACAATGAGCAGTTCTTC. This translates into CASSFLAGHYNEQFF.

V gene TRBV9 combines with J gene TRBJ2-5; 7 bases are shared with TRBD2. Germline-derived CDR1 and CDR2 are SGDLS and YYNGEE. Trimming cost V 0 bases and J 1 base; bases outside gene matches: 6. The CDR3 is made up of 16 amino acids. CDR3 nucleotides: TGTGCCAGCAGCGTAGGCGGGGGAAGGTTCCAAGAGACCCAGTACTTC. It codes for CASSVGGGRFQETQYF.

This chain links TRBV7-5 with TRBJ1-6; the table gives TRBD1 as D, unverified against the DNA. TRBV7-5 is a listed pseudogene. The CDR3 length is 19 residues. The CDR3: CARSARRFFRGSYNSPLHF. The CDR3 DNA sequence: TGTGCCAGAAGCGCGAGACGGTTTTTCAGGGGCTCCTATAATTCACCCCTCCACTTT.

The CDR3 loop reads CASSQDLGTERQPQHF. The DNA of the CDR3 is TGTGCCAGCAGCCAAGATCTAGGGACAGAAAGACAGCCCCAGCATTTT. This chain links TRBV3-1 (or the pseudogene TRBV3-2) with TRBJ1-5; 7 bases are a match to TRBD1. Germline trimming cut 0 bases from V and 7 bases from J; bases unmatched to any gene: 9. In germline, CDR1 is LGHDT, CDR2 YNNKEL (reference sequence). The CDR3 is 16 amino acids.